The 29 T cell receptor beta chains in this list originate from one sample, sequenced in a study of control samples from healthy donors and cancer patients. Only in-frame clones appear in the TCRdb table, and some are missing; sequencing was by immunoSEQ multiplex PCR. Of tens of thousands of clones in the sample, around 82% were seen once. Sequencing was done on a sample of blood. These receptors came from a woman aged 60 to 75 in good health.

This chain joins TRBV19 and TRBJ1-5; tentative D call: TRBD1 (5 bases). With 5 bases removed from V and 4 bases from J, the gap between germline ends came to 15 bases. CDR1 and CDR2 from the germline V gene are LNHDA and SQIVND (reference sequence). The CDR3 spans 15 residues. CDR3 region: CASSVGQVPNQPQHF. DNA of the CDR3: TGTGCCAGTAGTGTCGGACAAGTCCCGAATCAGCCCCAGCATTTT.

V and J are TRBV5-5 and TRBJ2-2; possibly TRBD1 or TRBD2 for D (6 bases each). The V end was cut by 2 bases, the J end by 6 bases, with 14 bases between. Germline V gives CDR1 SGHKS, CDR2 YYEKEE (reference sequence). The CDR3 contains 15 residues. The CDR3 sequence is CASSFWGAGSGELFF. The CDR3, as DNA: TGTGCCAGCAGCTTTTGGGGGGCCGGTTCCGGGGAGCTGTTTTTT.

CDR3 bases: TGTGCCAGCAGCCTCGGGCCTAGCACAGATACGCAGTATTTT. It yields the protein CASSLGPSTDTQYF. This sequence joins TRBV7-9 and TRBJ2-3; D remains ambiguous. This CDR3 is 14 amino acids long. Germline-derived CDR1 and CDR2 are SEHNR and FQNEAQ (reference sequence). V lost 5 bases and J lost 0, with 9 bases in between.

The chain combines TRBV6-5 with TRBJ2-7; D is unresolved. The germline V gene has CDR1 MNHEY and CDR2 SVGAGI. Trimming stripped 2 bases from V and 2 bases from J, with 16 bases between. The CDR3 is 16 residues long. DNA for the CDR3: TGTGCCAGCAGTTACCTACTCTGGACGAAAACCTACGAGCAGTACTTC. It translates to CASSYLLWTKTYEQYF.

This chain links TRBV10-3 with TRBJ1-1; TRBD1 aligns across 9 bases. Germline V gene sequence: CDR1 ENHRY, CDR2 SYGVKD. This CDR3 contains 14 residues. The V gene end was trimmed by 6 bases and the J gene end by 1 base; junction bases not matched to a gene: 3. CDR3 region: CAIRRTGENTEAFF. The CDR3, as DNA: TGTGCCATCAGAAGGACAGGGGAGAACACTGAAGCTTTCTTT.

This chain connects TRBV15 to TRBJ1-5; D unresolved. Germline assignment: CDR1 LNHNV and CDR2 YYDKDF (reference sequence). The CDR3 sequence is 15 residues long. Trimming shortened V by 6 bases and J by 0 bases, and 12 bases separated the two germline ends. The CDR3 DNA reads as TGTGCCACCAGATTGGGTCTTTATAGCAATCAGCCCCAGCATTTT. It is translated as CATRLGLYSNQPQHF.

A remark on this clone: Compared with germline, one end of the junction differs, possibly owing to a read error. The V and J genes are TRBV6-5 and TRBJ2-7; TRBD2 agrees at 8 bases. The CDR3 runs 12 residues. Looked up from germline, CDR1 is MNHEY and CDR2 is SVGAGI. CDR3 DNA: TGTGTCAGCGGGGGACACGGCTACGAGCAGTACTTC. Translation: CVSGGHGYEQYF.

The chain recombines TRBV2 with TRBJ2-2; perhaps D is TRBD1 or TRBD2 (7 bases each). Germline values: CDR1 SNHLY, CDR2 FYNNEI. This CDR3 is built from 15 residues. V lost 2 bases, J lost 7 bases, and 14 bases lay in between. The chain's CDR3 is CASSERQGGIGELFF. The CDR3 nucleotides are TGTGCCAGCAGTGAAAGACAGGGAGGGATCGGGGAGCTGTTTTTT.

The gene calls are TRBV16 and TRBJ1-2; tentative D call: TRBD1 (6 bases). V was pared by 3 bases and J by 2 bases, with 13 bases between. This CDR3 has 15 residues. Germline V gene sequence: CDR1 KGHSY, CDR2 FQNENV. DNA of the CDR3: TGTGCCAGCAGCCACCCGTTAACAGGGAACTATGGCTACACCTTC. This codes for CASSHPLTGNYGYTF. Filled out from reference TRBV16 and TRBJ1-2, the complete variable domain reads GEEVAQTPKHLVRGEGQKAKLYCAPIKGHSYVFWYQQVLKNEFKFLISFQNENVFDETGMPKERFSAKCLPNSPCSLEIQATKLEDSAVYFCASSHPLTGNYGYTFGSGTRLTVV.

The V gene is TRBV27, the J gene TRBJ1-1; D is perhaps TRBD1 (5 bases). The CDR3 runs 14 residues. V was trimmed by 7 bases and J by 11 bases, leaving 23 bases between them. Looked up from germline, CDR1 is MNHEY and CDR2 is SMNVEV (reference sequence). CDR3 residues: CASTRVPLGTRAFF. CDR3 DNA: TGTGCCAGCACCCGGGTGCCGTTGGGGACCAGGGCTTTCTTT.

The chain links TRBV10-3 to TRBJ1-1; a possible D gene is TRBD1 (6 bases). Germline CDR1 reads ENHRY; CDR2 reads SYGVKD. This CDR3 comprises 15 residues. V lost 6 bases and J lost 4, with 18 bases in between. Here the CDR3 reads CAIRADSPWGTEAFF. Written as DNA, the CDR3 is TGTGCCATCAGGGCGGACAGTCCGTGGGGCACTGAAGCTTTCTTT.

This chain uses TRBV7-9 with TRBJ1-2; D not resolved. The CDR3 runs to 16 residues. With 5 bases removed from V and 8 bases from J, the gap between germline ends came to 24 bases. Germline V gene data show CDR1 as SEHNR and CDR2 as FQNEAQ (reference sequence). CDR3 DNA: TGTGCCAGCAGCAAGACCTCAGCTTTTTTAATCGAGGGCTACACCTTC. This sequence encodes CASSKTSAFLIEGYTF.

This rearrangement joins TRBV23-1 to TRBJ2-3; no definite D call. TRBV23-1 is filed as an ORF, its function uncertain. Trimming cost V 3 bases and J 2 bases, with 12 bases left between them. This CDR3 is built from 15 residues. The CDR3 nucleotides are TGCGCCAGCAGTCACCCCCTGGCAGCCACAGATACGCAGTATTTT. It encodes CASSHPLAATDTQYF.

V and J are TRBV2 and TRBJ2-3; D not resolved. The V end lost 7 bases, the J end lost 3 bases, and 11 bases lay between the germline ends. The CDR3 contains 13 residues. The germline V gene has CDR1 SNHLY and CDR2 FYNNEI. CDR3 nucleotides: TGTGCCAGCAAGAATCACGAGACAGATACGCAGTATTTT. Amino acid sequence: CASKNHETDTQYF.

J is TRBJ1-1 and V is TRBV28, with 7 bases aligning to TRBD1. Germline CDR1 is MDHEN and CDR2 is SYDVKM. The J segment lost 0 bases and the V segment lost 7 bases, leaving 2 bases of the junction unmatched. The length of the CDR3 is 13 residues. CDR3 amino acids: CASKGQMNTEAFF. The CDR3 DNA reads as TGTGCCAGCAAGGGACAGATGAACACTGAAGCTTTCTTT.

The sample holds one count of this clone. This chain connects TRBV6-5 to TRBJ2-5; D possibly corresponds to TRBD2 (5 bases). Deletions cut 5 bases from V and 4 bases from J, with 11 bases between. CDR1 MNHEY and CDR2 SVGAGI come from the germline V gene. The CDR3 loop spans 13 amino acids. In DNA form, the CDR3 reads TGTGCCAGCAGTAGTAATGCGGGAGAGACCCAGTACTTC. Amino acids: CASSSNAGETQYF.

A single count supports this clone. CDR3 in DNA: TGTGCCAGCAGCCAAGATCCAGGAGGAGGACAGCCCCAGCATTTT. Translated, it gives CASSQDPGGGQPQHF. The chain combines TRBV3-1 (or the pseudogene TRBV3-2) with TRBJ1-5; D gene uncertain. Per germline, CDR1 LGHDT and CDR2 YNNKEL (reference sequence). Trimming cost V 0 bases and J 7 bases, with 13 bases left between them. The CDR3 covers 15 residues.

This clone was detected only a few times. The chain employs TRBV7-9 and TRBJ2-1; 8 bases match TRBD1. Trimming took 3 bases from V and 8 from J; bases not matched to a gene: 6. Germline CDR1 is SEHNR and CDR2 is FQNEAQ (reference sequence). There are 14 residues in the CDR3. Here the CDR3 reads CASSFTGGPDEQFF. The CDR3 DNA is TGTGCCAGCAGCTTTACAGGGGGTCCTGATGAGCAGTTCTTC.

V gene TRBV5-8 combines with J gene TRBJ2-1; D may be TRBD1 (5 bases). CDR1 is SGHTS, CDR2 YDEGEE, per germline. The CDR3 consists of 15 residues. V was clipped by 0 bases and J by 6 bases, with 13 bases between them. The CDR3 DNA sequence: TGTGCCAGCAGCTTGGCGGGCCTTCAGGGCAATGAGCAGTTCTTC. This codes for CASSLAGLQGNEQFF.

The CDR3 DNA reads as TGTGCTAGTGGTCCTCCCGGGACAATTGGGTCACCCCTCCACTTT. Residues: CASGPPGTIGSPLHF. J is TRBJ1-6 and V is TRBV12-5; tentative D call: TRBD1 (6 bases). The CDR3 loop spans 15 amino acids. V shed 5 bases and J shed 10 bases, with 18 bases lying between them. CDR1 and CDR2 from the germline V gene are LGHNT and FRNRAP.

The V and J genes are TRBV12-3 or TRBV12-4 and TRBJ2-5; D gene uncertain. V was pared by 8 bases and J by 4 bases, with 14 bases between. This CDR3 spans 13 amino acids. The CDR3 nucleotides read TGTGCCAGCGGAAGAAACACCGGAGAGACCCAGTACTTC. This sequence encodes CASGRNTGETQYF.

The chain combines TRBV5-1 with TRBJ2-1, with D unclear. The germline V and J ends were trimmed by 7 bases and 8 bases, with 25 bases remaining between them. The CDR3 extends over 16 amino acids. CDR1 and CDR2 from the germline V gene are SGHRS and YFSETQ. Here the CDR3 reads CASSGATTALTHEQFF. DNA of the CDR3: TGCGCCAGCTCTGGCGCGACCACGGCCCTTACTCATGAGCAGTTCTTC. The variable domain in full, completed from reference TRBV5-1 and TRBJ2-1, reads KAGVTQTPRYLIKTRGQQVTLSCSPISGHRSVSWYQQTPGQGLQFLFEYFSETQRNKGNFPGRFSGRQFSNSRSEMNVSTLELGDSALYLCASSGATTALTHEQFFGPGTRLTVL.

The chain carries TRBV6-6 and TRBJ1-2; TRBD1 is a possible D gene (5 bases). Trimming removed 7 bases at V and 7 bases at J, with 16 bases between. CDR1 is MNHNY, CDR2 SVGAGI, per germline (reference sequence). The CDR3 is 13 residues long. CDR3 bases: TGTGCCAGCACCCTTCTGGGGCGAGGTGGCTACACCTTC. This codes for CASTLLGRGGYTF.

The chain is built from TRBV28 and TRBJ2-7; 10 bases line up with TRBD1. CDR1 and CDR2 from the germline V gene are MDHEN and SYDVKM. The CDR3 extends over 15 amino acids. Trimming at V came to 4 bases and at J to 6 bases, leaving 9 bases not matched to a gene. CDR3 coding DNA: TGTGCCAGCAGTTCTCCGGGACAGGGGTTGTTCGAGCAGTACTTC. It translates to CASSSPGQGLFEQYF.

The chain links TRBV7-2 to TRBJ1-3; no clear D. This CDR3 region has 14 residues. CDR1 SGHTA and CDR2 FQGNSA come from the germline V gene. Trimming removed 3 bases from V and 2 bases from J, with 8 bases in between. The CDR3 protein is CASSLGNPGNTIYF. The CDR3 nucleotides are TGTGCCAGCAGCTTGGGGAATCCTGGAAACACCATATATTTT.

The chain links TRBV15 to TRBJ1-1, with D hard to call. Trimming took off 3 bases at V and 4 bases at J, with 12 bases between the two ends. CDR1 is LNHNV and CDR2 is YYDKDF in the germline V gene (reference sequence). CDR3 size: 14 residues. This chain's CDR3 is CATSRDLVTTEAFF. DNA of the CDR3: TGTGCCACCAGCAGGGACTTGGTTACCACTGAAGCTTTCTTT.

CDR3 nucleotide sequence: TGCGCCAGCAGCTTGGGCGGGGTAGGCGCTGGAAACACCATATATTTT. The encoded protein is CASSLGGVGAGNTIYF. The rearrangement joins TRBV5-1 to TRBJ1-3, with D unresolved. The V gene's germline CDR1 is SGHRS and CDR2 YFSETQ. This CDR3 contains 16 residues. V gave up 0 bases and J gave up 2 bases, with 12 bases separating them.

The chain employs TRBV5-4 and TRBJ2-3, with D uncertain. CDR3 length: 12 amino acids. The germline V and J ends were trimmed by 6 bases and 4 bases, with 9 bases remaining between them. Per germline, CDR1 SGHNT and CDR2 YYREEE (reference sequence). CDR3 DNA sequence: TGTGCCAGCAACCGCGAGCCAGATACGCAGTATTTT. Encoded protein: CASNREPDTQYF.

The chain couples TRBV3-1 (or the pseudogene TRBV3-2) to TRBJ1-5, with D unclear. This CDR3 has 14 amino acids. Germline V lookup: CDR1 LGHDT, CDR2 YNNKEL (reference sequence). V was clipped by 0 bases and J by 9 bases, with 12 bases between them. DNA of the CDR3: TGTGCCAGCAGCCAAGAAGGGAGTCCAAGGCCCCAGCATTTT. Translation: CASSQEGSPRPQHF.